The 10 T cell receptor beta chains in this list originate from one sample, sequenced in a study of circulating CD8 cells and anti-PD-1 response in melanoma. Sorting of live CD3+CD8+TCRalphabeta+ cells by PD-1 and/or TIGIT gave four subsets. Using approximately 16 ng of total RNA, TCR libraries were made with the QIAseq Immune Repertoire TCR panel. MiXCR was run by TCRdb on the reads, yielding one entry per CDR3 protein. The sample contains more than 400 distinct CDR3 sequences, roughly 6.7% of which appear only once. This specimen was CD8+ T cells from PBMCs, taken at baseline or after one month of anti-PD-1 therapy (not recorded which). These receptors were obtained from a human donor with melanoma.

To note about this clonotype: A much larger clone differs from this one at a single base, so this may be a read error. The J gene is TRBJ2-7, the V gene TRBV28; TRBD1 might be the D (5 bases). Germline CDR1 reads MDHEN; CDR2 reads SYDVKM. The CDR3 loop spans 16 amino acids. The V end was cut by 5 bases, the J end by 4 bases, with 21 bases between. The CDR3 DNA reads as TGTGCCAGCAGTCCTACCCGGACAAGGCCTACGTACGAGCAGTACTTC. It codes for CASSPTRTRPTYEQYF.

Relative to its sample, this clonotype is medium-sized. The chain is built from TRBV20-1 and TRBJ2-7, with TRBD1 matching 9 bases. J gave up 1 base and V 0 bases, and 7 bases lay outside the gene matches. Germline loops: CDR1 DFQATT, CDR2 SNEGSKA (reference sequence). This CDR3 has 16 amino acids. CDR3 sequence reads: CSARDFRTGESYEQYF. The CDR3 DNA follows: TGCAGTGCTAGAGATTTCAGGACAGGGGAATCCTACGAGCAGTACTTC.

This clonotype is medium-sized by share. This chain connects TRBV18 to TRBJ2-1; D gene uncertain. Germline V lookup: CDR1 KGHSH, CDR2 LQKENI. CDR3 length: 16 residues. V lost 4 bases to trimming and J lost 3 bases, with 16 bases between them. CDR3 DNA: TGTGCCAGCTCACTACTCGGAGATCTTAACTACAATGAGCAGTTCTTC. This translates into CASSLLGDLNYNEQFF.

By share, this clonotype counts as medium-sized. The V and J genes are TRBV20-1 and TRBJ2-5; 7 nucleotides align to TRBD1. Germline V gives CDR1 DFQATT, CDR2 SNEGSKA (reference sequence). The CDR3 contains 17 residues. V dropped 3 bases and J dropped 2; count of bases not matched to a gene: 15. CDR3 sequence (DNA): TGCAGTGCTAGGGGGGATCCTGACAGGGTCCCGCAAGAGACCCAGTACTTC. It specifies CSARGDPDRVPQETQYF.

This clonotype counts as medium-sized. The CDR3 sequence: CASSFLLAGVLKNTGELFF. Here the CDR3 DNA reads TGTGCCAGCAGTTTCCTACTAGCGGGAGTTCTTAAAAACACCGGGGAGCTGTTTTTT. V and J are TRBV28 and TRBJ2-2, with 11 positions matching TRBD2. The germline V gene encodes CDR1 MDHEN and CDR2 SYDVKM. The V gene end was trimmed by 3 bases and the J gene end by 2 bases; junction bases not matched to a gene: 11. The CDR3 loop spans 19 amino acids.

Relative to its sample, this clonotype is large (0.1 to 1%). V usage is TRBV4-1 and J usage is TRBJ1-6; TRBD1 matches at 7 bases. The CDR3 has 16 amino acids. Germline V gene data show CDR1 as MGHRA and CDR2 as YSYEKL. Trimming removed 1 base from V and 7 bases from J; junction bases left unmatched: 7. The CDR3 nucleotides read TGCGCCAGCAGCCAAGTAGCCGGGACAGCCAATTCACCCCTCCACTTT. As protein: CASSQVAGTANSPLHF.

This clonotype is large (0.1 to 1%). This rearrangement joins TRBV27 to TRBJ2-7; D gene unclear. V was trimmed by 0 bases and J by 2 bases, leaving 8 bases between them. Germline V gives CDR1 MNHEY, CDR2 SMNVEV (reference sequence). This CDR3 comprises 14 residues. CDR3 loop: CASSLSQLPYEQYF. CDR3 nucleotide sequence: TGTGCCAGCAGTTTATCGCAGCTCCCCTACGAGCAGTACTTC.

V and J are TRBV2 and TRBJ1-5; the D is unclear. V lost 6 bases to trimming and J lost 3 bases, with 18 bases between them. The CDR3 runs 16 residues. Germline V lookup: CDR1 SNHLY, CDR2 FYNNEI. The CDR3 bases are TGTGCCAGCAGCCCCTTCCCGGCAGAACTCAATCAGCCCCAGCATTTT. Its translation is CASSPFPAELNQPQHF.

In its sample, this clonotype ranks as medium-sized. The chain has TRBV7-9 and TRBJ2-1, with 7 bases that match TRBD2. The germline gives CDR1 SEHNR, CDR2 FQNEAQ (reference sequence). The CDR3 is 14 amino acids. The ends lost 0 bases at V and 6 bases at J; junction bases unmatched: 2. CDR3 loop: CASSLAGRANEQFF. CDR3 sequence (DNA): TGTGCCAGCAGCTTAGCTGGGAGGGCCAATGAGCAGTTCTTC.

The chain recombines TRBV28 with TRBJ2-7; 9 bases map to TRBD1. The CDR3 has 14 residues. Germline V CDR1 and CDR2: MDHEN, SYDVKM. V was pared by 5 bases and J by 12 bases, with 14 bases of the junction left unmatched. The DNA of the CDR3 is TGTGCCAGCAGTCTCCCCGGGACAGGGAACGAGAGGTACTTC. Translating it yields CASSLPGTGNERYF.